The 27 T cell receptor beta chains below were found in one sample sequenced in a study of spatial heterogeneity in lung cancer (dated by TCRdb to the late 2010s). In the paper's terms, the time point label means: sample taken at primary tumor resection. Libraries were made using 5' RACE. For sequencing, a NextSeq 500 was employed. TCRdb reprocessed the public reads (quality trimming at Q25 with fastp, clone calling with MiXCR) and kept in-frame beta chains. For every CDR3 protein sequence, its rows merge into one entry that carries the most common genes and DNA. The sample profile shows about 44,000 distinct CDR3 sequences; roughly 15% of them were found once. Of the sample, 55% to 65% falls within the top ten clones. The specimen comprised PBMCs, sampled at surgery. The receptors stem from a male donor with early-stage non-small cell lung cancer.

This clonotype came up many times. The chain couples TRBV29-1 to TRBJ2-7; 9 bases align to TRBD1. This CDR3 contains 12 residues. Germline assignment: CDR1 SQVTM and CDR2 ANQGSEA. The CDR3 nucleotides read TGCAGTAAACAGGGGGCGCATGGCGAGCAGTACTTC. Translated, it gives CSKQGAHGEQYF.

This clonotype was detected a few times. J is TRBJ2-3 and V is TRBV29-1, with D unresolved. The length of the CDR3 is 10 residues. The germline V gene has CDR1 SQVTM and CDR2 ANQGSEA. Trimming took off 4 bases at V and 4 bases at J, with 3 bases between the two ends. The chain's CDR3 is CSVGADTQYF. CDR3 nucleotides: TGCAGCGTTGGGGCAGATACGCAGTATTTT.

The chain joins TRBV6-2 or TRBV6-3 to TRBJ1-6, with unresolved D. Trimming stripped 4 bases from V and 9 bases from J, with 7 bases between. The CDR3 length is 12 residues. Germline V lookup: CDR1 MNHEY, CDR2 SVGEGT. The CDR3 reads CASSSSLSPLHF. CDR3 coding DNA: TGTGCCAGCAGTTCGAGCCTTTCACCCCTCCACTTT.

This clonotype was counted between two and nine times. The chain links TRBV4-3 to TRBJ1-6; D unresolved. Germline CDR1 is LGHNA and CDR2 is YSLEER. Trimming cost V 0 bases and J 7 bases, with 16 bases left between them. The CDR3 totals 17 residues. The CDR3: CASSQEGRRTWNSPLHF. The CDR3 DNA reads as TGCGCCAGCAGCCAAGAAGGGAGGAGGACGTGGAATTCACCCCTCCACTTT.

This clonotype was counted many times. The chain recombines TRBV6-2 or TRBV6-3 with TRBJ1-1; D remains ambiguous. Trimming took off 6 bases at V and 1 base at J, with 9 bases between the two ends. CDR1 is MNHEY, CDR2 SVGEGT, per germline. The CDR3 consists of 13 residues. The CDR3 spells CASRWEANTEAFF. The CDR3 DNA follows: TGTGCCAGCAGATGGGAGGCGAACACTGAAGCTTTCTTT.

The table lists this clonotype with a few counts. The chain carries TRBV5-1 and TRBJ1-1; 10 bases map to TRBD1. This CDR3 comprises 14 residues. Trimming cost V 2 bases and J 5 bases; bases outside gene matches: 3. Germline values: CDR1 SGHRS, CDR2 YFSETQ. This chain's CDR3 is CASSLGTGVTEAFF. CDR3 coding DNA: TGCGCCAGCAGCTTAGGGACAGGGGTGACTGAAGCTTTCTTT.

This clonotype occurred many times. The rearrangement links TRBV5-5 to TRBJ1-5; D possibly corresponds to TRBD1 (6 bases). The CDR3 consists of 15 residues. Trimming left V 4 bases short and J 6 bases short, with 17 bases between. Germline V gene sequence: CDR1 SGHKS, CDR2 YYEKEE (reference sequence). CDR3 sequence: CASSTTWGPSQPQHF. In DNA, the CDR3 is TGTGCCAGCAGCACGACTTGGGGGCCTAGTCAGCCCCAGCATTTT.

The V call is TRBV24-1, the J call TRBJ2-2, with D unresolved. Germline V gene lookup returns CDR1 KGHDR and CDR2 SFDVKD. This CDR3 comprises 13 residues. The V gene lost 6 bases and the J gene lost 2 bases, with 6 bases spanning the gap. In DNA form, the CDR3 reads TGTGCCACCAGTTACAGCAACACCGGGGAGCTGTTTTTT. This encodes CATSYSNTGELFF.

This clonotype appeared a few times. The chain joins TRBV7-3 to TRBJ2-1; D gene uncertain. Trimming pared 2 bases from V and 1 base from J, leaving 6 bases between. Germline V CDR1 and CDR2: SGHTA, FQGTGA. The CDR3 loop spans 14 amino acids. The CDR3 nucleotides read TGTGCCAGCAGCTTAGGCCCTTCCTACAATGAGCAGTTCTTC. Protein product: CASSLGPSYNEQFF. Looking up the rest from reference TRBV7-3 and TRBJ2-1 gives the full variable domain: GAGVSQTPSNKVTEKGKYVELRCDPISGHTALYWYRQSLGQGPEFLIYFQGTGAADDSGLPNDRFFAVRPEGSVSTLKIQRTERGDSAVYLCASSLGPSYNEQFFGPGTRLTVL.

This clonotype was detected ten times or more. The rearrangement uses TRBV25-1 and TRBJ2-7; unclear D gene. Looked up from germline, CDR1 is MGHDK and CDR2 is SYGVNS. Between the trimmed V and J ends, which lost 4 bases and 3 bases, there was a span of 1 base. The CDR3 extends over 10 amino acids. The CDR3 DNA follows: TGTGCCAGCAGTGGCTACGAGCAGTACTTC. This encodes CASSGYEQYF.

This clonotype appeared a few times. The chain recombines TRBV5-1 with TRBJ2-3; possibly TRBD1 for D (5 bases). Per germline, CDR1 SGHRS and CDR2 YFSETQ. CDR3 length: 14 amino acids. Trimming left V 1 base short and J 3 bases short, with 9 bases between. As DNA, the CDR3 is TGCGCCAGCAGCTTGAGGGGCGGTACAGATACGCAGTATTTT. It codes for CASSLRGGTDTQYF.

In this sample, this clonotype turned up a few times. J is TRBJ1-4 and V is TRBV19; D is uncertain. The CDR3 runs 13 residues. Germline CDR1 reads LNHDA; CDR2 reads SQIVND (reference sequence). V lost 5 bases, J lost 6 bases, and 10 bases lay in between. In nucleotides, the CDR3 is TGTGCCAGTAGTCAATCGGGATATGAAAAACTGTTTTTT. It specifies CASSQSGYEKLFF. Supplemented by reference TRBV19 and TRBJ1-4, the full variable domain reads DGGITQSPKYLFRKEGQNVTLSCEQNLNHDAMYWYRQDPGQGLRLIYYSQIVNDFQKGDIAEGYSVSREKKESFPLTVTSAQKNPTAFYLCASSQSGYEKLFFGSGTQLSVL.

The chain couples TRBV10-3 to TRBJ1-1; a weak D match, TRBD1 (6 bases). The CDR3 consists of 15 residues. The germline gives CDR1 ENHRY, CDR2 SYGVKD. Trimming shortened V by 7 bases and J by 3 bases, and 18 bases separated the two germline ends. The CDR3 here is CAIKGGRVVDTEAFF. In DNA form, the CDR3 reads TGTGCCATCAAGGGGGGGCGGGTTGTGGACACTGAAGCTTTCTTT.

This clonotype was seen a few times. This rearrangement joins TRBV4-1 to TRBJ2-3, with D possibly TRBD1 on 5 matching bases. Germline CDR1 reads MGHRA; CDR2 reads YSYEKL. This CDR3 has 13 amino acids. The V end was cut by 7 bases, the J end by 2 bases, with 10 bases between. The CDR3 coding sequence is TGCGCCAGCACCTTGACAGACACAGATACGCAGTATTTT. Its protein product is CASTLTDTDTQYF.

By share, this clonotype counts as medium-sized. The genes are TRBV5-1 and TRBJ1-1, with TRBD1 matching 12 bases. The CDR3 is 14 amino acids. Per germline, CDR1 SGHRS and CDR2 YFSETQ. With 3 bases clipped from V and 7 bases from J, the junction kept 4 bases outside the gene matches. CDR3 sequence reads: CASSSGTGGREAFF. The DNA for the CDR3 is TGCGCCAGCAGCTCGGGGACAGGGGGCCGTGAAGCTTTCTTT.

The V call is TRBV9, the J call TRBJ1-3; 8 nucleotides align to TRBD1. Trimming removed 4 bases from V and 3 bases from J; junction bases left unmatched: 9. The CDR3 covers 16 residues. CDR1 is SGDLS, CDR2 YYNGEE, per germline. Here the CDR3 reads CASSLFTGGLGNTIYF. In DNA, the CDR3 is TGTGCCAGCAGCCTATTTACAGGGGGTCTTGGAAACACCATATATTTT.

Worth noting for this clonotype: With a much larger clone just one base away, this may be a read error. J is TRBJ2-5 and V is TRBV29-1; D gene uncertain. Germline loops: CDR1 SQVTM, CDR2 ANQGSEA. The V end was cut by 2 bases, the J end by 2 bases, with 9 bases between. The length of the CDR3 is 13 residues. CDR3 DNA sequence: TGCAGCGTTGAATGGCCAGAACAAGAGACCCAGTACTTC. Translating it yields CSVEWPEQETQYF.

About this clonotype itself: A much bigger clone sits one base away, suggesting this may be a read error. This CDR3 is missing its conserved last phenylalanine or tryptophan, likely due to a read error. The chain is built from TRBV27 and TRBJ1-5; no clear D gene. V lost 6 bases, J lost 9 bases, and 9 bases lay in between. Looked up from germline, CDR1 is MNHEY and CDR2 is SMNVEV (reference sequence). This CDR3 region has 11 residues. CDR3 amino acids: CASSRRVPQHS. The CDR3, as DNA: TGTGCCAGCAGCCGGCGGGTGCCCCAGCATTCT.

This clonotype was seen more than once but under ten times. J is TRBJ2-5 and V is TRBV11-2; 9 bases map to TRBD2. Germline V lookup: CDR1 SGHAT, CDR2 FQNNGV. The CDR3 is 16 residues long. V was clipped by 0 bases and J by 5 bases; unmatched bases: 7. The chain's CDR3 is CASSLDSLAGLETQYF. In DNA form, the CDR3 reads TGTGCCAGCAGCTTAGATTCACTAGCGGGTTTGGAGACCCAGTACTTC.

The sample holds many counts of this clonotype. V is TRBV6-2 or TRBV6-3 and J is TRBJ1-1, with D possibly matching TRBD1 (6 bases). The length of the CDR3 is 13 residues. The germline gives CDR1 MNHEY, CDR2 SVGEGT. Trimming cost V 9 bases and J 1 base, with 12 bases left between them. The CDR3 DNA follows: TGTGCCAGTTCCGGGACACCGAACACTGAAGCTTTCTTT. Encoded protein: CASSGTPNTEAFF.

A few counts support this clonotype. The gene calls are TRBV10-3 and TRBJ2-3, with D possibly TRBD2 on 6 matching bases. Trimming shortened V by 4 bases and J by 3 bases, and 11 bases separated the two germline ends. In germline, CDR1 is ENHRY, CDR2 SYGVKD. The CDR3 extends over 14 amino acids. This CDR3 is CAISGTGETDTQYF. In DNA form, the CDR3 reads TGTGCCATCAGTGGAACGGGAGAGACAGATACGCAGTATTTT.

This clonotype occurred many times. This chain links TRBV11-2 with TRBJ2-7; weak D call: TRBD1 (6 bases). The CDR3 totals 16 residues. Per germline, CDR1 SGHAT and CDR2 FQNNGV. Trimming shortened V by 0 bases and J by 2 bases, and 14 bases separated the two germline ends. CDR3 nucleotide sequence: TGTGCCAGCAGCTTAGAATCAGGGGCCTACCCCTACGAGCAGTACTTC. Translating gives CASSLESGAYPYEQYF.

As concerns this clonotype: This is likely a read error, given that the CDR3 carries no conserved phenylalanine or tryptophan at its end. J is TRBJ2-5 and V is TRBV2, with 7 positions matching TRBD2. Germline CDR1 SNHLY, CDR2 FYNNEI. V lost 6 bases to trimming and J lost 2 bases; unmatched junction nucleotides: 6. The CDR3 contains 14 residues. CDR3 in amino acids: CASSPTGGQETQYS. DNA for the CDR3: TGTGCCAGCAGCCCGACGGGGGGACAAGAGACCCAGTACTCC.

For the CDR3, the DNA is TGTGCCAGCAGCTTGTTCGAGGGGGACAACTACAATGAGCAGTTCTTC. Protein: CASSLFEGDNYNEQFF. V is TRBV5-6 and J is TRBJ2-1; maybe TRBD1 (6 bases). The V and J ends lost 1 base and 3 bases respectively, with 14 bases between them. Germline V gives CDR1 SGHDT, CDR2 YYEEEE. The CDR3 sequence is 16 residues long. The variable domain in full, completed from reference TRBV5-6 and TRBJ2-1, reads DAGVTQSPTHLIKTRGQQVTLRCSPKSGHDTVSWYQQALGQGPQFIFQYYEEEERQRGNFPDRFSGHQFPNYSSELNVNALLLGDSALYLCASSLFEGDNYNEQFFGPGTRLTVL.

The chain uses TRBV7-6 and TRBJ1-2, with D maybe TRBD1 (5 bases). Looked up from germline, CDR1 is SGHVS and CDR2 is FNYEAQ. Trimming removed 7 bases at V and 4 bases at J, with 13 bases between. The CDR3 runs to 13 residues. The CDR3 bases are TGTGCCAGCACCCTCCCTGGGGGCTATGGCTACACCTTC. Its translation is CASTLPGGYGYTF.

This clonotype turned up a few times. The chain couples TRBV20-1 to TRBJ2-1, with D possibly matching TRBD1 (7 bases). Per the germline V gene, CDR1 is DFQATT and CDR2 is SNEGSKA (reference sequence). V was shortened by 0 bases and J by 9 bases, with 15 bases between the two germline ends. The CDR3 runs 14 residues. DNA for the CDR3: TGCAGTGCTAGAGATTTTCAGGGGGGAACTGAGCAGTTCTTC. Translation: CSARDFQGGTEQFF.

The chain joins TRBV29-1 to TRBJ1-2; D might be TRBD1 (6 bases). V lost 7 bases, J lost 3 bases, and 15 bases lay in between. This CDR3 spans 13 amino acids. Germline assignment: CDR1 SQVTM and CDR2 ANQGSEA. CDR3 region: CSASPTGYYGYTF. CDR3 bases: TGCAGCGCCTCTCCGACAGGCTACTATGGCTACACCTTC. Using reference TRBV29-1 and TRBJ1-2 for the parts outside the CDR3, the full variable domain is SAVISQKPSRDICQRGTSLTIQCQVDSQVTMMFWYRQQPGQSLTLIATANQGSEATYESGFVIDKFPISRPNLTFSTLTVSNMSPEDSSIYLCSASPTGYYGYTFGSGTRLTVV.